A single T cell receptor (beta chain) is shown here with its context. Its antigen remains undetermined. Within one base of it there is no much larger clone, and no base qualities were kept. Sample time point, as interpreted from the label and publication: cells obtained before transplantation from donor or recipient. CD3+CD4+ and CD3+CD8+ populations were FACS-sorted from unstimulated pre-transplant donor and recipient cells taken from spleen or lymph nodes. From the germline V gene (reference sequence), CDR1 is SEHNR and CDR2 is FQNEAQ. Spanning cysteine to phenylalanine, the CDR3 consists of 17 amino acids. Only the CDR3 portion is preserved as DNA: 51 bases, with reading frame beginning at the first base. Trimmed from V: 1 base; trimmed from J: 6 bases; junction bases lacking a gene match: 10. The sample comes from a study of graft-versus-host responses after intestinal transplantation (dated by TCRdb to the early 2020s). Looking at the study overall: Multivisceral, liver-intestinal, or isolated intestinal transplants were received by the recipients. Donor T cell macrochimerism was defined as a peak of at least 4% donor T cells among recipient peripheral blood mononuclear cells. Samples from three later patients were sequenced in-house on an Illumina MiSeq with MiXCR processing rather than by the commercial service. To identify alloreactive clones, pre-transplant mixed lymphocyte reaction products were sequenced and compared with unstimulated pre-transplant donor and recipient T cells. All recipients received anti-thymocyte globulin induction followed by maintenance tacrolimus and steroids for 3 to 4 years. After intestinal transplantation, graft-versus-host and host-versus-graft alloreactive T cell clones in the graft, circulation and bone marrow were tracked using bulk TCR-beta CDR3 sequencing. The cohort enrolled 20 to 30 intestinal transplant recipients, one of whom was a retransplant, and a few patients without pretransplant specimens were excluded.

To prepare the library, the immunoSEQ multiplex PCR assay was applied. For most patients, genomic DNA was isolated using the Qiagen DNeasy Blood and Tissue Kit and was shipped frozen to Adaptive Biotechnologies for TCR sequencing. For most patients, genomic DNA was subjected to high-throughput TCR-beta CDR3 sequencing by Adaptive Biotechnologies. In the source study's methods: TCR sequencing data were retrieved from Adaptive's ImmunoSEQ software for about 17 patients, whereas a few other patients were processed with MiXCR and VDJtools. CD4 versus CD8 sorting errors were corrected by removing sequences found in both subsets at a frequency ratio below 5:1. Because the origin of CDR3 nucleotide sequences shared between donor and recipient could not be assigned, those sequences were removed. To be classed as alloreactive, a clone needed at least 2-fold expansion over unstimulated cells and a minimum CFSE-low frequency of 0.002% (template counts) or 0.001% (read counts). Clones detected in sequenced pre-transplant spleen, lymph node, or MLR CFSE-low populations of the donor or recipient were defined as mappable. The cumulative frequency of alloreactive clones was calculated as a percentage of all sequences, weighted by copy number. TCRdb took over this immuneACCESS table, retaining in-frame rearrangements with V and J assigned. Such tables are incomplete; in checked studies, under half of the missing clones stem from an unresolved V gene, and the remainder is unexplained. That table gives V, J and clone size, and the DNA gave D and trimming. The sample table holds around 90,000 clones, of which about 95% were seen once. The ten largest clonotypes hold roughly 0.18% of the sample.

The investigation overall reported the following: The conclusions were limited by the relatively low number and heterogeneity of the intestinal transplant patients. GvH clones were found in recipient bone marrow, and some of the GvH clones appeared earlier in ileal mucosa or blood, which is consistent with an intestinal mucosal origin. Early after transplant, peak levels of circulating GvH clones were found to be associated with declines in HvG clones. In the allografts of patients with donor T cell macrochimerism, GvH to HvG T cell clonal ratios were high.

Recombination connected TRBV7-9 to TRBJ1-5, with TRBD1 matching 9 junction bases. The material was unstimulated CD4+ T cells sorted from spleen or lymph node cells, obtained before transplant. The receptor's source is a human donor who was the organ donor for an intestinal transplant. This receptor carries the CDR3 CASSLGPRGTGFQPQHF. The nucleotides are TGTGCCAGCAGCTTAGGCCCCCGCGGGACAGGGTTTCAGCCCCAGCATTTT.